This T cell receptor (beta chain) emerged from a study of CD8 T cells in Susac syndrome. For the study at large: At the time of blood draw, patients with Susac syndrome were therapy-naive, receiving corticosteroids, or receiving intravenous immunoglobulin alone.

This CDR3 has 13 residues. V shed 2 bases and J shed 7 bases, with 9 bases lying between them. CDR1 SGHTA and CDR2 FQGNSA come from the germline V gene. TCR beta sequencing covered blood CD8+ and CD4+ T cells. TEMRA cells were enriched by FACS, and CD4+ and CD8+ T cells were negatively isolated. This clonotype has a single count. Random hexamers were used to reverse transcribe the RNA input (about 0.5 to 1 ug). TCRdb passed the immunoSEQ multiplex PCR reads through MiXCR, listing each CDR3 protein once. Of roughly 140,000 distinct CDR3 sequences in the sample, roughly 96% are singletons; the top ten hold around 0.15%.

The sample was CD4+ T cells from PBMCs. The gene calls are TRBV7-2 and TRBJ2-1; the D is unclear. The TCR sequence derives from a human donor with Susac syndrome. The CDR3 here is CASSLNTPNEQFF. For the CDR3, the DNA is TGTGCCAGCAGCTTAAACACCCCAAATGAGCAGTTCTTC.